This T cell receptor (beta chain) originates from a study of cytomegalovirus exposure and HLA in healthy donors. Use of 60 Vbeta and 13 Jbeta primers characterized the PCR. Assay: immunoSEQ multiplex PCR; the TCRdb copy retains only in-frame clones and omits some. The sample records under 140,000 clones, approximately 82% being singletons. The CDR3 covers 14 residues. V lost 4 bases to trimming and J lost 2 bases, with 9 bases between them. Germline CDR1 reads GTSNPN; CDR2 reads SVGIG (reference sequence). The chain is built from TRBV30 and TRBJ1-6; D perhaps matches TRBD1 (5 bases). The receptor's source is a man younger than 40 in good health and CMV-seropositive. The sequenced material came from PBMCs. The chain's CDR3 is CAWKGDTYNSPLHF. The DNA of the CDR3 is TGTGCCTGGAAAGGGGATACCTATAATTCACCCCTCCACTTT.